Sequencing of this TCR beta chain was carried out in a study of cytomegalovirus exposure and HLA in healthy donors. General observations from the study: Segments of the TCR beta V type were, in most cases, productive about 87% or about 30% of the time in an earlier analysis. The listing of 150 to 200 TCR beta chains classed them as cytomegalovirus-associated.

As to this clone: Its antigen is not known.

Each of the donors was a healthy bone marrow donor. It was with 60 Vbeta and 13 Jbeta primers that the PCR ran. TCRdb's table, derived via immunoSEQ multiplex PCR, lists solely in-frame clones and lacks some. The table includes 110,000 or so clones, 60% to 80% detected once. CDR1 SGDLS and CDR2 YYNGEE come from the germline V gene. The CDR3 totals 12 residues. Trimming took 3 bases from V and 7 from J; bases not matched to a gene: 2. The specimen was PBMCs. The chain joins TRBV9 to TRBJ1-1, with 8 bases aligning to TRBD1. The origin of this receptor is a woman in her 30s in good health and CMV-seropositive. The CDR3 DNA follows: TGTGCCAGCAGCGCAGGACAGGGTGAAGCTTTCTTT. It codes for CASSAGQGEAFF.